The rows below give T cell receptor beta chains drawn from one sample of a study of shared clonotypes between healthy human individuals. Sequenced by immunoSEQ multiplex PCR; TCRdb stores in-frame clones only, minus some. The table lists under 1 million clones, 90% to 97% of them singletons. The sequencing input was naive CD8+ T cells sorted from blood. The receptors here all came from a man under 40 in good health. The CDR3 runs from the conserved cysteine through the conserved F or W. D genes are given only for firm matches. The listing skips clone size in some rows; elsewhere it reads once, few, many or a size class.

d_gene	v_gene	j_gene	abundance	CDR3aa	CDR3nt
-	TRBV7-6	TRBJ2-1	-	CASSFGSSYNEQFF	TGTGCCAGCAGCTTCGGGAGCTCCTACAATGAGCAGTTCTTC
TRBD1	TRBV6-6	TRBJ2-7	-	CASISGSGGYEQYF	TGTGCCAGCATATCTGGGTCAGGGGGCTACGAGCAGTACTTC
TRBD1	TRBV9	TRBJ1-2	-	CASHHGQGSNYGYTF	TGTGCCAGCCACCATGGACAGGGGTCTAACTATGGCTACACCTTC
TRBD1	TRBV28	TRBJ2-7	-	CASSFLQGAYEQYF	TGTGCCAGCAGTTTTTTACAGGGGGCCTACGAGCAGTACTTC
-	TRBV2	TRBJ2-1	-	CASSRRIDSYNEQFF	TGTGCCAGCAGTAGACGAATCGATTCCTACAATGAGCAGTTCTTC
-	TRBV13	TRBJ1-6	-	CASSLGRLGRYNSPLHF	TGTGCCAGCAGCTTAGGCCGTTTGGGCCGATATAATTCACCCCTCCACTTT
-	TRBV9	TRBJ2-1	-	CASSPSMSYNEQFF	TGTGCCAGCAGCCCATCGATGTCCTACAATGAGCAGTTCTTC
-	TRBV5-6	TRBJ2-2	-	CASSYSQGPANTGELFF	TGTGCCAGCAGCTATTCACAGGGTCCCGCGAACACCGGGGAGCTGTTTTTT
TRBD1	TRBV27	TRBJ1-1	-	CASSSLGQGDEAFF	TGTGCCAGCAGTTCCCTCGGACAGGGCGATGAAGCTTTCTTT
-	TRBV4-1	TRBJ2-7	once	CASSQDTSASYYEQYF	TGCGCCAGCAGCCAAGACACCTCGGCCAGCTACTACGAGCAGTACTTC
-	TRBV7-9	TRBJ2-7	-	CASSQINRAYEQYF	TGTGCCAGCAGCCAAATAAACAGGGCCTACGAGCAGTACTTC
-	TRBV11-3	TRBJ2-5	-	CASSLWQGETQYF	TGTGCCAGCAGCTTATGGCAGGGAGAGACCCAGTACTTC
-	TRBV29-1	TRBJ2-1	-	CSVTSGRGDEQFF	TGCAGCGTGACCTCCGGGAGAGGCGATGAGCAGTTCTTC
-	TRBV9	TRBJ2-3	-	CASSVEQLRTDTQYF	TGTGCCAGCAGCGTAGAACAGCTCCGCACAGATACGCAGTATTTT
-	TRBV15	TRBJ1-2	-	CATSEAGRNGYTF	TGTGCCACCAGCGAGGCGGGTCGAAATGGCTACACCTTC
-	TRBV5-4	TRBJ2-1	-	CASSLKAGPWDEQFF	TGTGCCAGCAGCTTGAAGGCGGGCCCCTGGGATGAGCAGTTCTTC
-	TRBV28	TRBJ1-4	-	CASSALGNESEKLFF	TGTGCCAGCAGTGCACTAGGCAATGAGAGTGAAAAACTGTTTTTT
TRBD1	TRBV28	TRBJ2-1	-	CASSLSAGQGWNEQFF	TGTGCCAGCAGTTTATCGGCCGGACAGGGGTGGAATGAGCAGTTCTTC
TRBD1	TRBV28	TRBJ1-3	-	CASSFFGDRPGNTIYF	TGTGCCAGCAGTTTCTTCGGGGACAGACCTGGAAACACCATATATTTT
TRBD2	TRBV29-1	TRBJ2-1	once	CSVEDPKREGYNEQFF	TGCAGCGTTGAAGATCCAAAGCGGGAGGGCTACAATGAGCAGTTCTTC
-	TRBV6-5	TRBJ1-2	-	CASSQTSVYGYTF	TGTGCCAGCAGCCAAACCTCAGTTTATGGCTACACCTTC
TRBD1	TRBV4-1	TRBJ2-7	once	CASSQKTGPGSSYEQYF	TGCGCCAGCAGCCAAAAGACAGGGCCAGGAAGCTCCTACGAGCAGTACTTC
-	TRBV7-2	TRBJ2-2	-	CASSFQGAHTGELFF	TGTGCCAGCAGCTTCCAAGGGGCACACACCGGGGAGCTGTTTTTT
-	TRBV5-1	TRBJ1-2	-	CASSLDETGFYGYTF	TGCGCCAGCAGCTTGGACGAGACAGGATTCTATGGCTACACCTTC
TRBD2	TRBV11-2	TRBJ2-5	-	CASSLDGRGGSNETQYF	TGTGCCAGCAGCTTAGATGGTCGGGGCGGGAGTAACGAGACCCAGTACTTC
TRBD2	TRBV14	TRBJ2-1	-	CASSHTPGAGGREQFF	TGTGCCAGCAGCCATACCCCCGGAGCGGGAGGCCGTGAGCAGTTCTTC
TRBD1	TRBV7-9	TRBJ1-4	-	CASSEGALGEKLFF	TGTGCCAGCAGTGAGGGGGCGCTGGGTGAAAAACTGTTTTTT
-	TRBV5-7	TRBJ1-1	-	CASSFRQSKKMNTEAFF	TGTGCCAGCAGCTTTAGACAGTCTAAGAAAATGAACACTGAAGCTTTCTTT
-	TRBV6-1	TRBJ1-5	-	CASKAGRQGNQPQHF	TGTGCCAGCAAGGCTGGGCGGCAGGGCAATCAGCCCCAGCATTTT
-	TRBV2	TRBJ1-5	-	CASSEALRGRLQSNQPQHF	TGTGCCAGCAGTGAAGCGCTTCGAGGACGGCTTCAGAGCAATCAGCCCCAGCATTTT
-	TRBV2	TRBJ2-7	-	CASIGPRRVEQYF	TGTGCCAGCATTGGACCTCGGCGGGTCGAGCAGTACTTC
TRBD2	TRBV28	TRBJ2-3	-	CASSWEASGGIEGTDTQYF	TGTGCCAGCAGTTGGGAGGCTAGCGGGGGGATAGAGGGCACAGATACGCAGTATTTT
TRBD1	TRBV28	TRBJ1-1	-	CASSSGQGASTEAFF	TGTGCCAGCAGTTCCGGACAGGGGGCGAGCACTGAAGCTTTCTTT
-	TRBV6-1	TRBJ1-5	-	CASLTFRGGIQPQHF	TGTGCCAGCCTCACGTTCCGGGGCGGAATTCAGCCCCAGCATTTT
-	TRBV7-6	TRBJ2-7	-	CASSRTDTYEQYF	TGTGCCAGCAGTCGGACTGATACCTACGAGCAGTACTTC
-	TRBV20-1	TRBJ2-7	-	CSAADYYEQYF	TGCAGTGCTGCCGACTACTACGAGCAGTACTTC
-	TRBV7-9	TRBJ2-1	-	CASREAQGNYNEQFF	TGTGCCAGCCGCGAGGCGCAAGGGAACTACAATGAGCAGTTCTTC
-	TRBV29-1	TRBJ2-7	once	CSVKDLAYEQYF	TGCAGCGTTAAGGACCTTGCCTACGAGCAGTACTTC
TRBD2	TRBV9	TRBJ2-2	-	CASSVELTSEHLNTGELFF	TGTGCCAGCAGCGTAGAGCTGACTAGCGAACATCTGAACACCGGGGAGCTGTTTTTT
-	TRBV7-9	TRBJ1-3	-	CASSFPTPGRDSGNTIYF	TGTGCCAGCAGCTTTCCAACCCCCGGTCGCGACTCTGGAAACACCATATATTTT